The following is a T cell receptor beta chain sequence with its context. These data belong to a study of T cell responses to AZD1222 COVID-19 vaccine. About the study: Both about-4-week and about-12-week second-dose recipients were combined.

Germline CDR1 and CDR2: MDHEN and SYDVKM. The CDR3 is 12 amino acids. The V end lost 3 bases, the J end lost 10 bases, and 12 bases lay between the germline ends. Profiling relied on immunoSEQ multiplex PCR, and the TCRdb table lists in-frame clones only, not all of them. Here the sample spans approximately 94,000 clones, roughly 89% being singletons. This chain links TRBV28 with TRBJ1-1, with a weak D call TRBD1 (5 bases). The sequence was obtained from an adult in good health. Sample: peripheral blood, taken on day 0 of AZD1222 vaccination. The CDR3 loop is CASSLEAGRAFF. The CDR3 bases are TGTGCCAGCAGTTTGGAGGCAGGGAGAGCTTTCTTT. Looking up the rest from reference TRBV28 and TRBJ1-1 gives the full variable domain: DVKVTQSSRYLVKRTGEKVFLECVQDMDHENMFWYRQDPGLGLRLIYFSYDVKMKEKGDIPEGYSVSREKKERFSLILESASTNQTSMYLCASSLEAGRAFFGQGTRLTVV.